These 2 T cell receptor beta chains came from one sample sequenced in a study of T cell clones after liver transplantation. Measured with immunoSEQ multiplex PCR; TCRdb has only the in-frame clones, and not every one. Of more than 100,000 clones in the sample, 80% to 90% were seen once. The specimen was CD4+ T cells from blood, collected around 50 months after liver transplant. The source of these receptors is a human patient who received a liver transplant. Some T cells may be transferred from the graft donor.

This clone was detected only a few times. The CDR3 sequence: CASSGLAGGLSEQFF. DNA for the CDR3: TGTGCCAGCAGTGGCCTAGCGGGAGGGCTTTCCGAGCAGTTCTTC. The chain recombines TRBV6-1 with TRBJ2-1; 12 bases align to TRBD2. Trimming took 4 bases from V and 10 from J; bases not matched to a gene: 8. The germline V gene encodes CDR1 MNHNS and CDR2 SASEGT. The CDR3 extends over 15 amino acids.

This clone was seen only once. The chain employs TRBV7-7 and TRBJ1-5, with 8 bases identical to TRBD1. The V and J ends lost 4 bases and 0 bases, in that order; junction bases with no gene match: 11. This CDR3 comprises 18 residues. Germline values: CDR1 SSHAT, CDR2 FNYEAQ (reference sequence). The CDR3 here is CASSSGGLALYSNQPQHF. In nucleotides, the CDR3 is TGTGCCAGCAGCTCAGGGGGCCTCGCTCTCTATAGCAATCAGCCCCAGCATTTT.